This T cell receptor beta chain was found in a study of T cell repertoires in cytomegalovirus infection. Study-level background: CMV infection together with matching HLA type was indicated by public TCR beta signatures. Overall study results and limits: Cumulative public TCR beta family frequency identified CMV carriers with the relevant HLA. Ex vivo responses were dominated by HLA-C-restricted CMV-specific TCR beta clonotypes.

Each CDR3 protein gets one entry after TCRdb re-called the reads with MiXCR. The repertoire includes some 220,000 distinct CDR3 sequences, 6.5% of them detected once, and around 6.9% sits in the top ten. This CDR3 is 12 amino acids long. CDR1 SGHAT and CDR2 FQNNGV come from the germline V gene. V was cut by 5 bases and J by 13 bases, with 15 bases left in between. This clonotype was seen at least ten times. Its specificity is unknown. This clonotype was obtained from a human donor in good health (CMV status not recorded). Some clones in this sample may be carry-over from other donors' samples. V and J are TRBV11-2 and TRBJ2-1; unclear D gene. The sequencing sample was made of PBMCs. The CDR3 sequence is CASSLVPAHQFF. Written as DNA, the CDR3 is TGTGCCAGCAGCCTTGTCCCGGCCCATCAGTTCTTC.